What follows are 14 T cell receptor beta chains derived from one specimen sequenced in a study of early T cells in non-severe SARS-CoV-2 infection. TCRdb independently ran MiXCR on the 5' RACE reads; one entry per CDR3 protein. The sample holds approximately 120,000 distinct CDR3 sequences, 15% seen once. Sequenced: whole blood. The source is an adult who was a healthcare worker with PCR-confirmed SARS-CoV-2 infection or an uninfected control (not recorded which).

This clonotype was seen only a few times. The genes are TRBV5-1 and TRBJ2-2; 9 nucleotides align to TRBD1. Trimming took 4 bases from V and 4 from J; bases not matched to a gene: 5. The CDR3 is 15 residues long. Germline CDR1 reads SGHRS; CDR2 reads YFSETQ. CDR3 DNA: TGCGCCAGCAGCCCGGGACAGGGTAGCACCGGGGAGCTGTTTTTT. Protein sequence: CASSPGQGSTGELFF.

This clonotype has a handful of counts. The rearrangement links TRBV7-9 to TRBJ2-5; 9 bases are a match to TRBD2. CDR3 length: 15 residues. The trim removed 8 bases at V and 5 bases at J, leaving 12 bases unmatched. The V gene's germline CDR1 is SEHNR and CDR2 FQNEAQ (reference sequence). CDR3 loop: CASAPGPAGGETQYF. Here the CDR3 DNA reads TGTGCCAGCGCCCCGGGGCCGGCGGGAGGGGAGACCCAGTACTTC.

Here the CDR3 DNA reads TGTGCCAGCAGCACTCCGACTAGAGAGGATACGCAGTATTTT. Its translation is CASSTPTREDTQYF. The genes are TRBV9 and TRBJ2-3; tentatively, D is TRBD2 (6 bases). Between the trimmed V and J ends, which lost 4 bases and 6 bases, there was a span of 15 bases. This CDR3 is built from 14 residues. The germline CDR1 and CDR2 sequences are SGDLS and YYNGEE.

This clonotype turned up a few times. V is TRBV27 and J is TRBJ1-3, with a weak D call TRBD1 (5 bases). V was cut by 6 bases and J by 0 bases, with 15 bases left in between. The CDR3 contains 16 residues. The V gene's germline CDR1 is MNHEY and CDR2 SMNVEV (reference sequence). Here the CDR3 DNA reads TGTGCCAGCAGATCCCTCGACAGTATCTCTGGAAACACCATATATTTT. This translates into CASRSLDSISGNTIYF.

For the CDR3, the DNA is TGTGCCAGCAGCCCGTCGAAAGGTGAGCAGTTCTTC. Translation gives CASSPSKGEQFF. The V call is TRBV3-1, the J call TRBJ2-1; D unclear. The V end lost 4 bases, the J end lost 9 bases, and 10 bases lay between the germline ends. Germline values: CDR1 LGHDT, CDR2 YNNKEL (reference sequence). This CDR3 region has 12 residues.

This clonotype has a handful of counts. The V and J genes are TRBV20-1 and TRBJ2-3, with 10 nucleotides matching TRBD2. The CDR3 sequence is 16 residues long. With 6 bases clipped from V and 6 bases from J, the junction kept 15 bases outside the gene matches. Germline lookup yields CDR1 DFQATT and CDR2 SNEGSKA (reference sequence). The CDR3 region has the DNA TGCAGTGCCCCCCTCCCTCTAGCGGGGGTGGGGGATACGCAGTATTTT. It encodes CSAPLPLAGVGDTQYF.

This clonotype occurred once. This sequence joins TRBV5-1 and TRBJ2-5; a possible D gene is TRBD1 (5 bases). Germline-derived CDR1 and CDR2 are SGHRS and YFSETQ. Trimming took off 0 bases at V and 5 bases at J, with 8 bases between the two ends. The CDR3 loop spans 13 amino acids. The CDR3 region has the DNA TGCGCCAGCAGCTTGGTGCCAGGGGAGACCCAGTACTTC. This translates into CASSLVPGETQYF.

This clonotype was observed a few times. V and J are TRBV12-3 or TRBV12-4 and TRBJ2-5; the match to TRBD2 covers 7 bases. J lost 7 bases, V lost 7 bases, and 3 bases had no gene match. This CDR3 comprises 11 residues. The DNA of the CDR3 is TGTGCCAGCACAGGACTAGGGACCCAGTACTTC. The encoded protein is CASTGLGTQYF.

This clonotype was seen a few times. The chain employs TRBV11-2 and TRBJ1-5; no firm D call. Trimming took 0 bases from V and 5 from J, leaving 5 bases between them. Germline CDR1 SGHAT, CDR2 FQNNGV. This CDR3 region has 13 residues. The CDR3 DNA follows: TGTGCCAGCAGCTTAGACACTCATCAGCCCCAGCATTTT. It yields the protein CASSLDTHQPQHF.

This chain connects TRBV20-1 to TRBJ1-4; a possible D gene is TRBD1 (6 bases). Trimming pared 1 base from V and 10 bases from J, leaving 22 bases between. The length of the CDR3 is 16 residues. CDR1 DFQATT and CDR2 SNEGSKA come from the germline V gene (reference sequence). The DNA for the CDR3 is TGCAGTGCTAGAGGGTTCAGGGGTCCGTCATCTGGAAAACTGTTTTTT. It yields the protein CSARGFRGPSSGKLFF.

This clonotype was picked up a small number of times. The V gene is TRBV7-2, the J gene TRBJ2-3; D is possibly TRBD2 (6 bases). From germline, CDR1 is SGHTA and CDR2 FQGNSA. The length of the CDR3 is 13 residues. V was shortened by 3 bases and J by 6 bases, with 10 bases between the two germline ends. CDR3 sequence: CASSFTRGDTQYF. CDR3 coding DNA: TGTGCCAGCAGCTTCACTCGGGGGGATACGCAGTATTTT.

The gene calls are TRBV20-1 and TRBJ2-1, with 7 bases fitting TRBD2. The germline V gene encodes CDR1 DFQATT and CDR2 SNEGSKA (reference sequence). This CDR3 has 15 amino acids. V lost 6 bases, J lost 3 bases, and 11 bases stayed unmatched. The CDR3 DNA reads as TGCAGTGCGATGCACGGGGGGAGACTCTACAATGAGCAGTTCTTC. Translation gives CSAMHGGRLYNEQFF.

The chain recombines TRBV6-1 with TRBJ2-7; D remains ambiguous. V was cut by 1 base and J by 4 bases, with 5 bases left in between. This CDR3 is built from 12 residues. CDR1 and CDR2 (germline): MNHNS, SASEGT. CDR3 residues: CASSEDIYEQYF. Here the CDR3 DNA reads TGTGCCAGCAGTGAAGATATTTACGAGCAGTACTTC.

The V and J genes are TRBV7-9 and TRBJ2-2; the D gene is possibly TRBD1 (6 bases). Germline V gene sequence: CDR1 SEHNR, CDR2 FQNEAQ (reference sequence). Trimming removed 11 bases at V and 4 bases at J, with 20 bases between. The CDR3 has 15 amino acids. The CDR3 region is CACKRAPQGTGELFF. Here the CDR3 DNA reads TGTGCCTGTAAGAGGGCGCCACAGGGCACCGGGGAGCTGTTTTTT.